This is a list of T cell receptor beta chains from one sample in a study of blood T cell repertoires in COVID-19. Repertoires were generated with immunoSEQ multiplex PCR, while TCRdb's copy carries only in-frame clones and drops some. The table lists 120,000 or so clones, approximately 87% of them singletons. Input material: peripheral blood. Source of these receptors: a woman in her 70s with acute or convalescent COVID-19. Both conserved end residues are part of each CDR3. Clone size, where shown, is once, few, many, or a class for clones that have expanded.

TRBV3-1/TRBV3-2	TRBJ1-6	few	CASSQAQSNSPLHF
TRBV5-1	TRBJ1-1	NA	CASSSTFRVEGTEAFF
TRBV29-1	TRBJ2-7	NA	CSVEVEPGKRNEQYF
TRBV5-6	TRBJ2-2	NA	CASSPGTAGELFF
TRBV30	TRBJ1-4	NA	CAWSMGQGLTNEKLFF
TRBV27	TRBJ2-5	few	CASTGEETQYF
TRBV27	TRBJ1-2	NA	CASSPGQGFNYGYTF
TRBV4-2	TRBJ1-1	NA	CASSTHTGVNTEAFF
TRBV10-3	TRBJ2-2	NA	CAISEREGAGELFF
TRBV24-1	TRBJ1-5	NA	CATSDSGTGGQPQHF
TRBV7-2	TRBJ2-3	once	CASSAYTDTQYF
TRBV28	TRBJ1-1	NA	CASKLLMNTEAFF
TRBV5-1	TRBJ1-4	NA	CASSADRGFGEKLFF
TRBV3-1/TRBV3-2	TRBJ2-3	once	CASSPNLDTQYF
TRBV7-3	TRBJ2-1	NA	CASSSSGTGPDEQFF
TRBV2	TRBJ1-5	once	CASSELDRTGQPQHF
TRBV24-1	TRBJ2-7	few	CATNWTGGSVEQYF
TRBV15	TRBJ2-3	once	CATSRGLSGVEDTQYF
TRBV3-1/TRBV3-2	TRBJ2-1	NA	CASSQLRREQFF
TRBV5-4	TRBJ2-7	NA	CASSFYRAGEQYF
TRBV7-9	TRBJ2-3	NA	CASKYSTDTQYF
TRBV3-1/TRBV3-2	TRBJ1-1	NA	CASSPIGTGRAFF
TRBV2	TRBJ1-5	NA	CASSSQGQEPQHF
TRBV6-2/TRBV6-3	TRBJ2-1	NA	CASSYSRGGKFF
TRBV7-9	TRBJ2-7	NA	CASSSLFEEQYF
TRBV4-1	TRBJ2-4	NA	CASSHPPGDRKNIQYF
TRBV28	TRBJ2-3	NA	CASSLDSPDTQYF
TRBV5-8	TRBJ1-2	few	CASSFRDRGTGYTF
TRBV29-1	TRBJ2-3	NA	CSAGTGGTDTQYF
TRBV12-3/TRBV12-4	TRBJ1-5	NA	CASSSDRVQPQHF
TRBV7-7	TRBJ2-3	NA	CASSLGTGTDTQYF
TRBV6-5	TRBJ1-1	few	CASKKQGLNTEAFF
TRBV11-3	TRBJ2-7	NA	CASSLDREEAYEQYF
TRBV10-1	TRBJ2-3	NA	CASSKRGGADTQYF
TRBV5-4	TRBJ1-4	NA	CASSLAGSSNEKLFF
TRBV6-5	TRBJ2-5	NA	CASSYGGAQTQYF
TRBV11-2	TRBJ2-1	NA	CASRSRGGVDEQFF
TRBV7-2	TRBJ1-1	NA	CASSFPPLEAFF
TRBV2	TRBJ1-5	once	CASSEQGSNQPQHF
TRBV6-1	TRBJ2-7	few	CASSRQSSYEQYF
TRBV6-6	TRBJ2-1	once	CASRGTTRTHNEQFF
TRBV20-1	TRBJ2-5	NA	CSASQDSRQETQYF
TRBV18	TRBJ2-2	NA	CASSPNRVGGELFF
TRBV28	TRBJ2-2	NA	CASSTRGGFTGELFF
TRBV5-1	TRBJ1-2	NA	CASSVGQASGYTF
TRBV10-3	TRBJ1-2	NA	CAIEGTGPNYGYTF
TRBV10-2	TRBJ2-3	NA	CATGGDTDTQYF
TRBV2	TRBJ2-3	NA	CASSRLAVRTDTQYF